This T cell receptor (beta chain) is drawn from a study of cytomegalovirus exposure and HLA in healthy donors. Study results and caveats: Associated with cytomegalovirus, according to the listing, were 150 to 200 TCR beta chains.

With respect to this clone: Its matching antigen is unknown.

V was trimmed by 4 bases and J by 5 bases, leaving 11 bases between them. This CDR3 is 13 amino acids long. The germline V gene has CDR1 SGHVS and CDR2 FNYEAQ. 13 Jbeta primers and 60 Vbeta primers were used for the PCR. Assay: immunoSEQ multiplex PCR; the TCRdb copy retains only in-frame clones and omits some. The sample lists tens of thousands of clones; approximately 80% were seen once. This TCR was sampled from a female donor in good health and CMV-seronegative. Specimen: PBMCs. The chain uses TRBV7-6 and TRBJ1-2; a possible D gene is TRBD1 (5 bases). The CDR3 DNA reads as TGTGCCAGCAGCTACTCTGCAGGGTATGGCTACACCTTC. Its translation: CASSYSAGYGYTF.